This TCR beta chain is drawn from a study of T cell responses to AZD1222 COVID-19 vaccine. Repertoires were generated with immunoSEQ multiplex PCR, while TCRdb's copy carries only in-frame clones and drops some. The data contain approximately 150,000 clones, around 90% of them seen just once; the ten biggest clones take up 0.95% to 1.1%. This clonotype originated in an adult who received the AZD1222 COVID-19 vaccine. The sample was peripheral blood, taken 28 days after the second AZD1222 dose.

CDR3 DNA sequence: TGTGCCAGCAGCCAGGGGTTTTCGGGATCACGCGGCACCATATATTTT. It yields the protein CASSQGFSGSRGTIYF. The chain carries TRBV3-1 (or the pseudogene TRBV3-2) and TRBJ1-3; D remains unclear. The V end was cut by 3 bases, the J end by 9 bases, with 21 bases between. Germline-derived CDR1 and CDR2 are LGHDT and YNNKEL (reference sequence). The CDR3 totals 16 residues.